This entry lists 9 T cell receptor beta chains sequenced from one sample in a study of blood T cell repertoires in COVID-19. The repertoire was sequenced with immunoSEQ multiplex PCR; TCRdb's copy has only in-frame clones and lacks some. Of approximately 210,000 clones listed, 80% to 90% are singletons. Sequenced input: peripheral blood. These receptors all stem from a man aged 45-65 years with active or convalescent COVID-19.

The sample holds a few counts of this clone. The rearrangement joins TRBV4-1 to TRBJ1-4; D perhaps matches TRBD1 (6 bases). Trimming stripped 0 bases from V and 7 bases from J, with 15 bases between. Germline V CDR1 and CDR2: MGHRA, YSYEKL. The length of the CDR3 is 16 residues. The CDR3 sequence: CASSQDDRGWSEKLFF. The CDR3, as DNA: TGCGCCAGCAGCCAAGATGATAGGGGGTGGAGTGAAAAACTGTTTTTT.

The rearrangement links TRBV29-1 to TRBJ2-2; 7 nucleotides agree with TRBD2. V gave up 4 bases and J gave up 7 bases; unmatched junction bases: 15. CDR3 length equals 16 residues. Germline V gene sequence: CDR1 SQVTM, CDR2 ANQGSEA. The CDR3 loop reads CSVAEGQETGGGELFF. For the CDR3, the DNA is TGCAGCGTTGCGGAAGGCCAAGAAACGGGGGGCGGGGAGCTGTTTTTT.

J is TRBJ1-1 and V is TRBV24-1; D remains unclear. The CDR3 runs 14 residues. V was cut by 9 bases and J by 4 bases, with 17 bases left in between. Germline V gene lookup returns CDR1 KGHDR and CDR2 SFDVKD. CDR3 protein: CATPHASRGTEAFF. Here the CDR3 DNA reads TGTGCCACCCCCCACGCGTCCCGGGGCACTGAAGCTTTCTTT.

Note on this clone: At one end, the junction sequence differs from germline, possibly due to a read error. The chain combines TRBV7-7 with TRBJ2-2, with 9 bases aligning to TRBD2. CDR1 and CDR2 (germline): SSHAT, FNYEAQ (reference sequence). There are 16 residues in the CDR3. The CDR3 DNA follows: TGTGCTAGCAGCTTAGCGCGGCTAGCGGGGCCCGGGGAGCTGTTTTTT. Encoded protein: CASSLARLAGPGELFF.

The V and J genes are TRBV28 and TRBJ2-3; perhaps TRBD1 as D (5 bases). V was cut by 3 bases and J by 8 bases, with 12 bases left in between. CDR1 and CDR2 (germline): MDHEN, SYDVKM. The CDR3 totals 13 residues. The CDR3: CASSFIDRGTQYF. In DNA, the CDR3 is TGTGCCAGCAGTTTTATAGACAGAGGTACGCAGTATTTT. Full variable domain (rest looked up from reference TRBV28 and TRBJ2-3): DVKVTQSSRYLVKRTGEKVFLECVQDMDHENMFWYRQDPGLGLRLIYFSYDVKMKEKGDIPEGYSVSREKKERFSLILESASTNQTSMYLCASSFIDRGTQYFGPGTRLTVL.

The chain combines TRBV4-3 with TRBJ1-4; D ambiguous. This CDR3 has 14 residues. V was trimmed by 0 bases and J by 14 bases, leaving 16 bases between them. Germline lookup yields CDR1 LGHNA and CDR2 YSLEER. The CDR3 reads CASSQDNGLGVLFF. The DNA of the CDR3 is TGCGCCAGCAGCCAAGATAATGGCCTGGGCGTGCTGTTTTTT.

This clone was counted between two and nine times. This chain joins TRBV6-5 and TRBJ2-7; tentatively, D is TRBD1 (5 bases). There are 13 residues in the CDR3. Germline V gene sequence: CDR1 MNHEY, CDR2 SVGAGI. V lost 6 bases and J lost 1, with 10 bases in between. CDR3 in amino acids: CASRDRQSYEQYF. CDR3 nucleotides: TGTGCCAGCAGGGACCGACAGTCCTACGAGCAGTACTTC.

V usage is TRBV19 and J usage is TRBJ2-7; TRBD1 agrees at 10 bases. With V trimmed by 3 bases and J by 8 bases, 7 bases remained unmatched. Germline V gene data show CDR1 as LNHDA and CDR2 as SQIVND (reference sequence). This CDR3 spans 14 amino acids. Written as DNA, the CDR3 is TGTGCCAGTAGTATGTTAGGGACAGGGGAGCAGCAGTACTTC. Its translation is CASSMLGTGEQQYF.

This clone was detected only once. V is TRBV7-2 and J is TRBJ1-2; 7 bases are shared with TRBD1. The germline CDR1 and CDR2 sequences are SGHTA and FQGNSA. The CDR3 has 16 residues. V shed 5 bases, J shed 2 bases, and the junction held 11 bases outside the gene matches. CDR3 sequence: CASSPRGRGQNYGYTF. DNA of the CDR3: TGTGCCAGCAGCCCTCGGGGCAGGGGACAGAACTATGGCTACACCTTC.